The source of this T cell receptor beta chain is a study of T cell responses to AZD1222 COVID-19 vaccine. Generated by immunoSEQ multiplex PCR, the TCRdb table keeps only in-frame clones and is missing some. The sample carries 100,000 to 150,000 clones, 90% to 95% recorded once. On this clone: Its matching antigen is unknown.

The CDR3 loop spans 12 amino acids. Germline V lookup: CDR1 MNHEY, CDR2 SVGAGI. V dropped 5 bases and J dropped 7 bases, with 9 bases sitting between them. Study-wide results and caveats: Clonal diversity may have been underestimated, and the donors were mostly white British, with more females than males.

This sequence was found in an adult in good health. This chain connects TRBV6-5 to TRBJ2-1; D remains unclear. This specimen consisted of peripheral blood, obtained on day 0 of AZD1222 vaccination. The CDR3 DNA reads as TGTGCCAGCAGTCCCGATCAGAATGAGCAGTTCTTC. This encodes CASSPDQNEQFF.